The 17 T cell receptor beta chains below were found in one sample sequenced in a study of shared clonotypes between healthy human individuals. Sequencing was performed with immunoSEQ multiplex PCR; in TCRdb, only in-frame clones are kept and a portion is missing. The table shows some 2.3 million clones, with 80% to 95% occurring only once. Sequenced sample: naive CD4+ T cells from PBMCs. Stated subset: CD45RA+ positively selected. These receptors were taken from a man between 18 and 35 years old in good health. Some clones in this sample may be carry-over from other donors' samples.

The chain employs TRBV4-3 and TRBJ2-3; D assignment may be TRBD1 or TRBD2 (5 bases each). Trimming left V 0 bases short and J 6 bases short, with 13 bases between. CDR1 is LGHNA, CDR2 YSLEER, per germline. The CDR3 is made up of 15 amino acids. Here the CDR3 reads CASSQDGGRPDTQYF. CDR3 DNA: TGCGCCAGCAGCCAAGATGGGGGACGGCCGGATACGCAGTATTTT.

The chain joins TRBV7-2 to TRBJ2-1; a weak D match, TRBD2 (6 bases). Trimming stripped 1 base from V and 9 bases from J, with 13 bases between. This CDR3 has 14 residues. Looked up from germline, CDR1 is SGHTA and CDR2 is FQGNSA. The chain's CDR3 is CASSLEAGRGEQFF. Here the CDR3 DNA reads TGTGCCAGCAGCTTAGAGGCGGGAAGGGGTGAGCAGTTCTTC.

This chain links TRBV5-6 with TRBJ2-2; D ambiguous. Per the germline V gene, CDR1 is SGHDT and CDR2 is YYEEEE. This CDR3 has 16 residues. Trimming removed 4 bases at V and 2 bases at J, with 15 bases between. CDR3 protein: CASSPYTNPNTGELFF. DNA of the CDR3: TGTGCCAGCAGCCCCTACACGAACCCCAACACCGGGGAGCTGTTTTTT.

This clone was picked up a small number of times. The gene calls are TRBV29-1 and TRBJ1-5, with a possible D match to TRBD1 (6 bases). The CDR3 is 15 amino acids. Germline values: CDR1 SQVTM, CDR2 ANQGSEA. Trimming stripped 5 bases from V and 1 base from J, with 15 bases between. The CDR3 protein is CSVRADSASNQPQHF. The CDR3 nucleotides read TGCAGCGTTAGGGCGGACAGTGCCAGCAATCAGCCCCAGCATTTT.

In this sample, this clone turned up once. This chain links TRBV6-6 with TRBJ1-2, with 10 bases that match TRBD1. The CDR3 is made up of 15 amino acids. Per germline, CDR1 MNHNY and CDR2 SVGAGI (reference sequence). With V trimmed by 7 bases and J by 4 bases, 9 bases remained unmatched. The CDR3 reads CASTRGGTGAYGYTF. The DNA of the CDR3 is TGTGCCAGCACTAGGGGTGGGACAGGGGCCTATGGCTACACCTTC.

Points on this clone: Other DNA sequences in the sample encode the same CDR3. This chain links TRBV5-1 with TRBJ1-4; D gene uncertain. CDR3 size: 14 residues. Trimming removed 0 bases at V and 3 bases at J, with 6 bases between. The germline V gene encodes CDR1 SGHRS and CDR2 YFSETQ. The CDR3 nucleotides read TGCGCCAGCAGCTTGGGGTCAGCTAATGAAAAACTGTTTTTT. Translated, it gives CASSLGSANEKLFF.

Comment on this clone: Other DNA sequences in this specimen translate into the identical CDR3. DNA of the CDR3: TGTGCCAGCAGCTTAGGGGCAGGGGGGAGCAATCAGCCCCAGCATTTT. Translating gives CASSLGAGGSNQPQHF. V is TRBV7-9 and J is TRBJ1-5; 7 nucleotides align to TRBD1. The CDR3 runs to 16 residues. CDR1 and CDR2 from the germline V gene are SEHNR and FQNEAQ (reference sequence). J gave up 1 base and V 1 base, and 4 bases lay outside the gene matches.

The chain recombines TRBV27 with TRBJ2-3, with D tentatively TRBD2 (5 bases). This CDR3 region has 19 residues. Germline V lookup: CDR1 MNHEY, CDR2 SMNVEV (reference sequence). V dropped 0 bases and J dropped 1 base, with 20 bases sitting between them. The DNA of the CDR3 is TGTGCCAGCAGTTTATCCAGTCGGGGAAGGCTTGGAGGCACAGATACGCAGTATTTT. It encodes CASSLSSRGRLGGTDTQYF.

The CDR3 region is CASSLFGYRTSGANVLTF. In DNA, the CDR3 is TGTGCCAGCAGTTTATTTGGTTACCGCACCTCTGGGGCCAACGTCCTGACTTTC. This sequence joins TRBV28 and TRBJ2-6; no definite D call. V lost 1 base and J lost 0, with 13 bases in between. The CDR3 is 18 residues long. Germline CDR1 reads MDHEN; CDR2 reads SYDVKM.

This chain uses TRBV28 with TRBJ1-1, with no clear D. This CDR3 has 13 residues. The germline V gene encodes CDR1 MDHEN and CDR2 SYDVKM. Trimming pared 2 bases from V and 6 bases from J, leaving 10 bases between. Written as DNA, the CDR3 is TGTGCCAGCAGTTTAAGGACGCCGGCTGAAGCTTTCTTT. The encoded protein is CASSLRTPAEAFF. The full variable domain, with the rest looked up from reference TRBV28 and TRBJ1-1, is DVKVTQSSRYLVKRTGEKVFLECVQDMDHENMFWYRQDPGLGLRLIYFSYDVKMKEKGDIPEGYSVSREKKERFSLILESASTNQTSMYLCASSLRTPAEAFFGQGTRLTVV.

CDR3 residues: CASSIPGRYTGELFF. CDR3 DNA: TGTGCCAGTAGTATTCCGGGTAGATACACCGGGGAGCTGTTTTTT. The rearrangement links TRBV19 to TRBJ2-2, with D uncertain. This CDR3 has 15 amino acids. Germline V gene sequence: CDR1 LNHDA, CDR2 SQIVND (reference sequence). V lost 3 bases and J lost 3, with 11 bases in between. Looking up the rest from reference TRBV19 and TRBJ2-2 gives the full variable domain: DGGITQSPKYLFRKEGQNVTLSCEQNLNHDAMYWYRQDPGQGLRLIYYSQIVNDFQKGDIAEGYSVSREKKESFPLTVTSAQKNPTAFYLCASSIPGRYTGELFFGEGSRLTVL.

V gene TRBV28 combines with J gene TRBJ1-2; 9 bases map to TRBD1. Germline CDR1 is MDHEN and CDR2 is SYDVKM. After removal of 5 bases from V and 5 bases from J, the junction contained 9 bases not matched to a gene. The CDR3 has 15 amino acids. DNA of the CDR3: TGTGCCAGCAGTGACCTGGACAGGGGTAGTTATGGCTACACCTTC. Its translation is CASSDLDRGSYGYTF.

This chain connects TRBV6-5 to TRBJ1-2; D is ambiguous. This CDR3 comprises 15 residues. Germline V gene data show CDR1 as MNHEY and CDR2 as SVGAGI. V was clipped by 1 base and J by 3 bases, with 12 bases between them. The CDR3 DNA is TGTGCCAGCAGTTACTTGGCTCACCCCCACTATGGCTACACCTTC. Its translation is CASSYLAHPHYGYTF.

This chain links TRBV5-4 with TRBJ1-2; TRBD1 matches at 10 bases. Germline V CDR1 and CDR2: SGHNT, YYREEE (reference sequence). V gave up 1 base and J gave up 8 bases; unmatched junction bases: 8. The CDR3 has 15 residues. The DNA for the CDR3 is TGTGCCAGCAGCTTGTCGGGACAGGGGCTTCGCGGCTACACCTTC. It encodes CASSLSGQGLRGYTF.

This sequence joins TRBV5-1 and TRBJ2-3, with TRBD2 as a possible D gene (5 bases). Between the trimmed V and J ends, which lost 4 bases and 5 bases, there was a span of 17 bases. The germline gives CDR1 SGHRS, CDR2 YFSETQ. There are 15 residues in the CDR3. DNA for the CDR3: TGCGCCAGCAGCCCAGCGGACCTAAGGATAGATACGCAGTATTTT. The encoded protein is CASSPADLRIDTQYF.

The V gene is TRBV18, the J gene TRBJ1-1, with 10 bases matching TRBD1. The germline V gene encodes CDR1 KGHSH and CDR2 LQKENI. The ends lost 3 bases at V and 5 bases at J; junction bases unmatched: 9. The CDR3 sequence is 16 residues long. The CDR3 DNA sequence: TGTGCCAGCTCACCTACGACGGGACAGGGGTGGACTGAAGCTTTCTTT. Protein sequence: CASSPTTGQGWTEAFF.

In its sample, this clone was seen once. The chain has TRBV2 and TRBJ2-3; D is uncertain. CDR3 size: 13 residues. Germline-derived CDR1 and CDR2 are SNHLY and FYNNEI. V dropped 6 bases and J dropped 8 bases, with 15 bases sitting between them. CDR3 DNA: TGTGCCAGCAGGGGCCTCTTCCTGGGTACGCAGTATTTT. It specifies CASRGLFLGTQYF.